This TCR beta chain was profiled in a study of OX40 agonist ivuxolimab in advanced cancers. This CDR3 is 13 amino acids long. Germline loops: CDR1 MNHNS, CDR2 SASEGT. V lost 5 bases to trimming and J lost 7 bases; unmatched junction nucleotides: 5. A single count supports this clone. Using immunoSEQ multiplex PCR, the repertoire was profiled, and TCRdb retains in-frame clones only, with some absent. This sample has roughly 80,000 clones; over 65% occur once, and the top ten carry 2.5% to 3%. The chain uses TRBV6-1 and TRBJ1-2; TRBD1 agrees at 9 bases. The clonotype originates from an adult with an advanced solid tumor such as melanoma, head and neck, liver or kidney cancer. The sequencing here drew on CD4+ or CD8+ T cells sorted from blood, taken in a trial of the OX40 agonist ivuxolimab. As DNA, the CDR3 is TGTGCCAGCAGTCCATGGACAGGGGTTGGCTACACCTTC. Translated, it gives CASSPWTGVGYTF.